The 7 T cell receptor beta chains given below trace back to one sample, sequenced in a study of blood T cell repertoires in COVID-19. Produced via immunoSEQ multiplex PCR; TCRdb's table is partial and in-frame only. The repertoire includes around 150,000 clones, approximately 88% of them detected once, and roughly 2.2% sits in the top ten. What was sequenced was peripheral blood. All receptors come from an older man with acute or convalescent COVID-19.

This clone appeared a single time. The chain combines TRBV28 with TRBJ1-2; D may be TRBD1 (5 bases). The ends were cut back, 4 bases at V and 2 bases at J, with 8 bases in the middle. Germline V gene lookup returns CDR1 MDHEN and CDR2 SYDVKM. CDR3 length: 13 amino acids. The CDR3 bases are TGTGCCAGCAGTTCGCACAGGAACTATGGCTACACCTTC. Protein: CASSSHRNYGYTF.

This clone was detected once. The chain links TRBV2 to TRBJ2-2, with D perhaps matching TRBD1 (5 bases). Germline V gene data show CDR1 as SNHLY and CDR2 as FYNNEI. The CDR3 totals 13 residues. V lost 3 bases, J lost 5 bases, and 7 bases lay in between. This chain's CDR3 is CASSDRGTGELFF. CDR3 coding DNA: TGTGCCAGCAGTGATAGGGGAACCGGGGAGCTGTTTTTT.

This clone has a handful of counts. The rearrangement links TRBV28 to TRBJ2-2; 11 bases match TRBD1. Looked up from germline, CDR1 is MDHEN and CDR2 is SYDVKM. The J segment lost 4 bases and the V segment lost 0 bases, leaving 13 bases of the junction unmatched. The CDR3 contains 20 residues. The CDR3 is CASSLWGLGTGGLRTGELFF. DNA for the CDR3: TGTGCCAGCAGTTTATGGGGGCTCGGGACAGGGGGTTTACGCACCGGGGAGCTGTTTTTT.

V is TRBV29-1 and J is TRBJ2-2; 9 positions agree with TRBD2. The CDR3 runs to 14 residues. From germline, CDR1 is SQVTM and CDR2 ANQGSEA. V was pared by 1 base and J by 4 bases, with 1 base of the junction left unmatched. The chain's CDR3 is CSVEVREGTGELFF. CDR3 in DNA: TGCAGCGTTGAAGTGCGGGAGGGCACCGGGGAGCTGTTTTTT.

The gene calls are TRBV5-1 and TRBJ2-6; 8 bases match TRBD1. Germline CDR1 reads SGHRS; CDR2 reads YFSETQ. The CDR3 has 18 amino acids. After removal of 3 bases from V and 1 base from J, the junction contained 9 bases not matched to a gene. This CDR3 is CASSSNGQGSSGANVLTF. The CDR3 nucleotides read TGCGCCAGCAGCTCGAATGGACAGGGCTCATCTGGGGCCAACGTCCTGACTTTC.

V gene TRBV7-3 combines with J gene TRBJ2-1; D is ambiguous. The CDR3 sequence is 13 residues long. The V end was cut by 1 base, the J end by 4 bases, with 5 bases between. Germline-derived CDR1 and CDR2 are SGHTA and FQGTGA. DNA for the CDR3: TGTGCCAGCAGCTTAAACAGTTACAATGAGCAGTTCTTC. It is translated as CASSLNSYNEQFF.

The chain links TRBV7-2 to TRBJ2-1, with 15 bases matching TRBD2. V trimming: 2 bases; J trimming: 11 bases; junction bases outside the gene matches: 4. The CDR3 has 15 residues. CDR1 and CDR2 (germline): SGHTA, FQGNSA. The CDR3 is CASSLWGLAGGQQFF. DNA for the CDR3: TGTGCCAGCAGCTTATGGGGACTAGCGGGGGGTCAGCAGTTCTTC.